The clone carrying this T cell receptor beta chain was counted ten times or more. It is unclear where the CDR3 begins or ends on the DNA, so no DNA is shown, and the CDR3 is as TCRdb lists it. The CDR3 is 15 amino acids in total, end residues counted. Germline V gene lookup returns CDR1 MNHNS and CDR2 SASEGT. These data originate in a study of early T cells in non-severe SARS-CoV-2 infection. TCRdb called the 5' RACE reads again in MiXCR, with one record for every CDR3 protein. The sample records approximately 90,000 distinct CDR3 sequences, roughly 11% being singletons. This specimen consisted of whole blood, obtained at baseline. The receptor's source is an adult who was a healthcare worker with PCR-confirmed SARS-CoV-2 infection or an uninfected control (not recorded which). The chain recombines TRBV6-1 with TRBJ2-7. CDR3 in amino acids: CASILDIGSLREQYF.